The T cell receptor beta chain under discussion was sequenced for a study of cytomegalovirus exposure and HLA in healthy donors. This cohort consisted of healthy bone marrow donors. Trimming cost V 4 bases and J 6 bases; bases outside gene matches: 4. The V gene's germline CDR1 is MNHEY and CDR2 SVGAGI. This CDR3 is built from 14 residues. Study observations and caveats: A later analysis found that most CMV-associated TCR beta chains appeared HLA-restricted. A list of 164 TCR beta chains associated with cytomegalovirus was given.

Primers included in the PCR were 60 Vbeta and 13 Jbeta primers. Sequencing used immunoSEQ multiplex PCR; TCRdb keeps in-frame clones, though not all of them. The sample consists of about 140,000 clones, about four fifths of them appearing once. About this clone: What it binds is not known.

The V call is TRBV6-5, the J call TRBJ2-7; TRBD1 agrees at 12 bases. This clonotype was obtained from a man between 40 and 49 years old in good health and CMV-seropositive. Material for sequencing was PBMCs. The CDR3 here is CASSSGTGGGEQYF. CDR3 in DNA: TGTGCCAGCAGTTCTGGGACAGGGGGCGGCGAGCAGTACTTC.